These T cell receptor beta chains were read from a single sample in a study of T-cell memory formation after mild COVID-19. Via MiXCR, TCRdb re-called the 5' RACE reads, giving one row per CDR3 protein. The sample has 50,000 to 75,000 distinct CDR3 sequences, about a tenth seen once; the top ten hold approximately 1.1%. Sequences were obtained from PBMCs or a T cell subset sorted from them (not recorded which). The origin of the receptors is a man between 18 and 35 years old who had mild COVID-19 (a few samples of this study predate the infection). Cell type and time point are not known. CDR3s leave out the opening cysteine and the closing phenylalanine or tryptophan. Size is stated for part of the rows, as once, few or many counts, or as a class when the clone is expanded.

many,TRBJ2-3,12,TRBV9,ASGLGGPSDTQY
.,TRBJ2-2,11,TRBV2,ATRRATTGELF
few,TRBJ1-4,13,TRBV7-6,ASSLGRGRGEKLF
many,TRBJ2-1,13,TRBV6-6,ASSRPGTSGGPVL
.,TRBJ1-2,12,TRBV5-1,ASSPQGGSYGYT
few,TRBJ2-4,14,TRBV29-1,SVEVRQGPAKNIQY
few,TRBJ2-7,12,TRBV18,ASSAYTGGYEQY
few,TRBJ1-1,14,TRBV29-1,SVEDVPGAVDTEAF
few,TRBJ2-7,11,TRBV27,ASSTQYSYEQY
.,TRBJ2-7,11,TRBV5-4,ASSFRDTTKQY
.,TRBJ2-5,13,TRBV5-1,ASSLQGRGEETQY
few,TRBJ2-4,12,TRBV25-1,ASSGYGSANIQY
many,TRBJ1-1,11,TRBV6-5,ASSYSQGTEAF
many,TRBJ2-3,10,TRBV7-8,ASNLNTDTQY
few,TRBJ2-2,12,TRBV20-1,SARGLTNTGELF
.,TRBJ1-5,11,TRBV28,ASKAGWNQPQH
few,TRBJ1-5,12,TRBV20-1,SARGSLGNQPQH
few,TRBJ2-7,13,TRBV27,ASSFRGYDWDEQY
.,TRBJ1-5,11,TRBV10-3,AIRQGAGQPQH
.,TRBJ1-1,12,TRBV27,ASSLGELNTEAF
medium-sized,TRBJ2-3,14,TRBV7-2,ASRTQASGGADTQY
few,TRBJ1-6,14,TRBV12-3/TRBV12-4,ASSPSGGAGSSPLH
few,TRBJ1-2,11,TRBV6-1,ASSDAEIYGYT
.,TRBJ1-6,13,TRBV20-1,SARDRVTGTSPLH
few,TRBJ1-1,11,TRBV7-2,ASSLSRDTEAF